These T cell receptor beta chains were read from a single sample in a study of beta chain features in type 1 diabetes. TCRdb's table, derived via immunoSEQ multiplex PCR, lists solely in-frame clones and lacks some. This sample yields 300,000 or so clones, of which roughly 8% are seen a single time; around 0.44% belongs to the top ten. The source material was central memory CD4+ T cells from blood. The receptors come from a woman between 18 and 29 years old in good health. Each CDR3 is given with its conserved first and last residue. The D gene is left open where the match is weak. The size field is filled for only some rows; it gives once, few, many or a size class.

13 | TRBJ2-7 | many | TRBV7-3 | TRBD2 | CASSTEAGGTQYF | TGTGCCAGCAGCACCGAAGCGGGAGGGACGCAGTACTTC
14 | TRBJ2-4 | - | TRBV6-5 | - | CASRRGQSGGIQYF | TGTGCCAGCAGAAGGGGACAATCGGGTGGCATTCAGTACTTC
17 | TRBJ1-2 | many | TRBV4-2 | TRBD1 | CASSQGGTGGALYGYTF | TGTGCCAGCAGCCAAGGAGGGACAGGGGGGGCCCTCTATGGCTACACCTTC
11 | TRBJ2-7 | - | TRBV7-8 | - | CASSSYDEQYF | TGTGCCAGCAGCTCGTATGACGAGCAGTACTTC
15 | TRBJ2-1 | - | TRBV7-9 | TRBD2 | CASSLGASGRYEQFF | TGTGCCAGCAGCTTAGGGGCTAGCGGGAGGTATGAGCAGTTCTTC
15 | TRBJ2-1 | - | TRBV6-6 | - | CASSPRSRAYNEQFF | TGTGCCAGCAGTCCGAGGAGCAGGGCCTACAATGAGCAGTTCTTC
14 | TRBJ2-1 | few | TRBV7-9 | - | CASSLASVYNEQFF | TGTGCCAGCAGCTTAGCTTCGGTCTACAATGAGCAGTTCTTC
15 | TRBJ2-1 | few | TRBV7-2 | TRBD2 | CASSVGTSGRNEQFF | TGTGCCAGCAGCGTCGGGACTAGCGGGAGAAATGAGCAGTTCTTC
13 | TRBJ2-5 | - | TRBV18 | - | CASSLMPQETQYF | TGTGCCAGCTCACTGATGCCCCAAGAGACCCAGTACTTC
16 | TRBJ2-3 | few | TRBV29-1 | TRBD2 | CSVEDRLAVSTDTQYF | TGCAGCGTTGAAGATAGACTAGCGGTTAGCACAGATACGCAGTATTTT
13 | TRBJ2-7 | few | TRBV5-1 | - | CASSYEWVYEQYF | TGCGCCAGCAGCTATGAATGGGTCTACGAGCAGTACTTC
15 | TRBJ2-6 | - | TRBV13 | - | CASSVVSSGANVLTF | TGTGCCAGCAGCGTAGTTTCCTCTGGGGCCAACGTCCTGACTTTC
13 | TRBJ2-3 | - | TRBV5-8 | - | CASSFGFQDTQYF | TGTGCCAGCAGCTTCGGGTTTCAAGATACGCAGTATTTT
14 | TRBJ2-7 | - | TRBV21-1 | - | CATMSAGGPDEQYF | TGTGCCACCATGTCGGCGGGAGGGCCCGACGAGCAGTACTTC
16 | TRBJ2-6 | few | TRBV4-3 | - | CASSQVWEPGANVLTF | TGCGCCAGCAGCCAGGTGTGGGAGCCTGGGGCCAACGTCCTGACTTTC
13 | TRBJ1-2 | few | TRBV7-9 | - | CASSLSSTYGYTF | TGTGCCAGCAGCTTATCTAGCACCTATGGCTACACCTTC
16 | TRBJ2-1 | few | TRBV18 | TRBD2 | CASSPPSGGIYNEQFF | TGTGCCAGCTCACCACCGTCGGGAGGAATCTACAATGAGCAGTTCTTC
13 | TRBJ1-3 | few | TRBV5-6 | - | CASSLGTGNTIYF | TGTGCCAGCAGCTTAGGGACCGGAAACACCATATATTTT
15 | TRBJ1-1 | many | TRBV27 | TRBD1 | CASSLSNRGATEAFF | TGTGCCAGCAGTTTATCGAACAGGGGGGCGACTGAAGCTTTCTTT
14 | TRBJ2-7 | - | TRBV7-2 | - | CASSPGLVSYEQYF | TGTGCCAGCAGCCCAGGACTTGTCTCCTACGAGCAGTACTTC
14 | TRBJ2-7 | - | TRBV5-1 | - | CASSLHSSSYEQYF | TGCGCCAGCAGCTTGCATAGTTCTTCCTACGAGCAGTACTTC
12 | TRBJ1-2 | many | TRBV28 | TRBD1 | CATRDRGYGYTF | TGTGCCACCCGCGACAGGGGCTATGGCTACACCTTC
14 | TRBJ2-3 | few | TRBV6-1 | - | CASSDRWTTDTQYF | TGTGCCAGCAGTGACAGGTGGACCACAGATACGCAGTATTTT
14 | TRBJ2-3 | - | TRBV5-4 | - | CASSLGLATDTQYF | TGTGCCAGCAGCTTGGGGCTAGCGACCGATACGCAGTATTTT
13 | TRBJ1-5 | - | TRBV25-1 | - | CASSHRENQPQHF | TGTGCCAGCAGCCACAGGGAAAATCAGCCCCAGCATTTT
15 | TRBJ2-6 | many | TRBV15 | - | CATSREAPGANVLTF | TGTGCCACCAGCAGAGAGGCTCCTGGGGCCAACGTCCTGACTTTC
13 | TRBJ2-5 | - | TRBV7-9 | - | CASSLGGTETQYF | TGTGCCAGCAGCTTAGGGGGAACTGAGACCCAGTACTTC
15 | TRBJ2-3 | few | TRBV4-1 | TRBD1 | CASSRGTGSTDTQYF | TGCGCCAGCAGCCGAGGGACAGGATCCACAGATACGCAGTATTTT
12 | TRBJ2-1 | few | TRBV28 | TRBD2 | CASSLSGTPGFF | TGTGCCAGCAGTTTAAGCGGGACCCCTGGGTTCTTC
15 | TRBJ2-1 | - | TRBV7-2 | TRBD2 | CASSLVASGSNEQFF | TGTGCCAGCAGCTTAGTAGCTAGCGGGAGTAATGAGCAGTTCTTC
17 | TRBJ2-5 | - | TRBV7-9 | TRBD2 | CASSQRYSGAGQETQYF | TGTGCCAGCAGCCAACGCTATAGCGGGGCAGGTCAAGAGACCCAGTACTTC
13 | TRBJ2-2 | many | TRBV2 | - | CATQRAHTGELFF | TGTGCCACCCAAAGGGCCCACACCGGGGAGCTGTTTTTT
13 | TRBJ2-7 | few | TRBV29-1 | TRBD2 | CSVGGRGSYEQYF | TGCAGCGTTGGAGGGCGCGGGAGCTACGAGCAGTACTTC
14 | TRBJ1-1 | - | TRBV27 | TRBD1 | CASSVPGRGTEAFF | TGTGCCAGCAGCGTCCCAGGCAGGGGGACTGAAGCTTTCTTT
15 | TRBJ2-1 | few | TRBV5-1 | TRBD1 | CASSLGRGLSHEQFF | TGCGCCAGCAGCTTGGGCAGGGGGCTGAGTCATGAGCAGTTCTTC
11 | TRBJ1-4 | - | TRBV20-1 | - | CSARMNEKLFF | TGCAGTGCTAGAATGAATGAAAAACTGTTTTTT
15 | TRBJ2-3 | - | TRBV7-9 | - | CASSLAGGRTDTQYF | TGTGCCAGCAGCTTAGCGGGAGGACGCACAGATACGCAGTATTTT
13 | TRBJ1-4 | many | TRBV29-1 | - | CSVQDRPNEKLFF | TGCAGCGTCCAGGACAGACCTAATGAAAAACTGTTTTTT
16 | TRBJ2-1 | - | TRBV9 | TRBD2 | CASSVAGTSGMNEQFF | TGTGCCAGCAGCGTAGCCGGGACTAGCGGGATGAATGAGCAGTTCTTC
16 | TRBJ2-7 | few | TRBV5-4 | - | CASSLGIANGPYEQYF | TGTGCCAGCAGCCTGGGCATAGCTAATGGCCCCTACGAGCAGTACTTC
13 | TRBJ2-3 | many | TRBV10-3 | - | CAISDGYTDTQYF | TGTGCCATCAGTGATGGGTACACAGATACGCAGTATTTT
13 | TRBJ1-1 | - | TRBV14 | - | CASSQNHRDTAFF | TGTGCCAGCAGCCAAAACCACCGGGACACAGCTTTCTTT
16 | TRBJ2-6 | many | TRBV6-5 | - | CASSLGRHSGANVLTF | TGTGCCAGCAGTTTAGGCAGGCACTCTGGGGCCAACGTCCTGACTTTC
17 | TRBJ1-2 | - | TRBV7-9 | - | CASSPKSWGGANYGYTF | TGTGCCAGCAGCCCGAAAAGTTGGGGAGGAGCAAACTATGGCTACACCTTC
13 | TRBJ2-1 | - | TRBV21-1 | - | CARPRRGRDEQFF | TGTGCCCGCCCCCGGCGGGGGCGGGATGAGCAGTTCTTC
13 | TRBJ1-3 | - | TRBV2 | TRBD1 | CASRRGPGNTIYF | TGTGCCAGCAGGAGGGGGCCTGGAAACACCATATATTTT
16 | TRBJ1-4 | - | TRBV4-3 | TRBD1 | CASSQRSGTGNEKLFF | TGCGCCAGCAGCCAGCGATCCGGGACAGGGAATGAAAAACTGTTTTTT
12 | TRBJ2-1 | few | TRBV7-2 | - | CASSLRYNEQFF | TGTGCCAGCAGCTTAAGGTACAATGAGCAGTTCTTC
17 | TRBJ2-2 | - | TRBV28 | - | CASRTQDERQFAGELFF | TGTGCCAGCAGGACCCAAGATGAACGACAGTTTGCCGGGGAGCTGTTTTTT
14 | TRBJ2-6 | - | TRBV27 | - | CASRTNSGANVLTF | TGTGCCAGCAGGACAAACTCTGGGGCCAACGTCCTGACTTTC
13 | TRBJ2-3 | few | TRBV7-3 | - | CASSSSLGDTQYF | TGTGCCAGCAGCTCTAGTTTGGGAGATACGCAGTATTTT
14 | TRBJ2-1 | - | TRBV10-3 | - | CAISEHGGGNEQFF | TGTGCCATCAGTGAGCATGGAGGTGGCAATGAGCAGTTCTTC
16 | TRBJ2-3 | - | TRBV5-1 | TRBD2 | CASSLGTSERVDTQYF | TGCGCCAGCAGCTTGGGGACTAGCGAGCGGGTAGATACGCAGTATTTT
15 | TRBJ2-5 | - | TRBV14 | TRBD1 | CASSQERDRGETQYF | TGTGCCAGCAGCCAAGAGAGGGACAGGGGTGAGACCCAGTACTTC
13 | TRBJ2-3 | many | TRBV9 | - | CASSVYQQDTQYF | TGTGCCAGCAGCGTATATCAGCAGGATACGCAGTATTTT
15 | TRBJ2-1 | - | TRBV5-5 | TRBD2 | CASSLSGRGNNEQFF | TGTGCCAGCAGCTTGAGCGGGAGAGGGAACAATGAGCAGTTCTTC
10 | TRBJ2-1 | - | TRBV6-1 | - | CASSEAKEFF | TGTGCCAGCAGTGAAGCGAAGGAGTTCTTC